A selection of T cell receptor beta chains follows, all from one sample in a study of identical twins. From the 5' RACE reads, TCRdb called clonotypes with MiXCR, one entry per CDR3 protein. Of 200,000 to 250,000 distinct CDR3 sequences in the sample, around 8.1% were seen once. This sample also belongs to another study, concerning yellow fever vaccine responses in identical twins.

The sequenced sample was memory (CD45RO+) T cells sorted from blood. These receptors were collected from a woman under 30 in good health. Each CDR3 is given with its conserved first and last residue.

>TRBV4-3|TRBJ2-7
CASSQVWAGVTYEQYF
>TRBV6-6|TRBJ2-3
CASQDNPVDTQYF
>TRBV11-2|TRBJ2-1
CASSSSPGSEQFF
>TRBV12-5|TRBJ2-3
CASGQGDRGTDTQYF
>TRBV12-5|TRBJ2-2
CASGYAVPGELFF
>TRBV12-3/TRBV12-4|TRBJ2-7
CASSLRLYEQYF
>TRBV20-1|TRBJ2-7
CSASVREHEQYF
>TRBV24-1|TRBJ2-3
CATADTPITDTQYF
>TRBV29-1|TRBJ2-7
CSVVRGAYEQYF
>TRBV20-1|TRBJ2-2
CSAGQDPTGELFF
>TRBV6-1|TRBJ2-6
CATLDRDGANVLTF
>TRBV9|TRBJ2-7
CASSVDGGNEQYF
>TRBV28|TRBJ2-7
CASRAGTGFSYEQYF
>TRBV9|TRBJ1-6
CASSVGGSPLHF
>TRBV4-3|TRBJ2-3
CASSQDPLGGVGTDTQYF
>TRBV29-1|TRBJ2-7
CSVEEPSYEQYF